These 29 T cell receptor beta chains share one sample of origin, sequenced in a study of cytomegalovirus exposure and HLA in healthy donors. PCR amplification relied on 60 Vbeta primers (plus 13 Jbeta primers). The method was immunoSEQ multiplex PCR; TCRdb's version includes in-frame clones alone and lacks a portion of them. The repertoire consists of roughly 190,000 clones, with around 68% occurring once and the leading ten covering 2.5% to 3%. The source material was PBMCs. The receptors originated from a man aged 35 to 55 in good health and CMV-seronegative.

V usage is TRBV5-4 and J usage is TRBJ1-2, with D uncertain. CDR3 length: 14 residues. The germline V gene encodes CDR1 SGHNT and CDR2 YYREEE (reference sequence). V lost 4 bases and J lost 4, with 14 bases in between. This CDR3 reads CASSSNPESYGYTF. CDR3 coding DNA: TGTGCCAGCAGCAGCAACCCGGAGAGCTATGGCTACACCTTC.

The chain uses TRBV9 and TRBJ2-1, with TRBD1 matching 7 bases. Germline CDR1 is SGDLS and CDR2 is YYNGEE. After removal of 3 bases from V and 8 bases from J, the junction contained 11 bases not matched to a gene. The CDR3 has 15 residues. This CDR3 is CASSAENRGHDEQFF. CDR3 in DNA: TGTGCCAGCAGCGCAGAGAACAGGGGTCATGATGAGCAGTTCTTC.

This clone was observed a handful of times. The V call is TRBV28, the J call TRBJ2-5, with D perhaps TRBD1 (5 bases). With 6 bases removed from V and 7 bases from J, the gap between germline ends came to 21 bases. The CDR3 extends over 15 amino acids. CDR1 and CDR2 (germline): MDHEN, SYDVKM. The CDR3 nucleotides are TGTGCCAGCAGCCTCTCTAGGGGCTTGGTTGGGACCCAGTACTTC. As protein: CASSLSRGLVGTQYF.

This rearrangement joins TRBV5-4 to TRBJ1-1; D call uncertain. The CDR3 sequence is 13 residues long. The germline V gene has CDR1 SGHNT and CDR2 YYREEE (reference sequence). Trimming removed 3 bases from V and 10 bases from J, with 16 bases in between. CDR3 residues: CASSSVSHRGAFF. As DNA, the CDR3 is TGTGCCAGCAGCTCGGTATCTCATCGAGGAGCTTTCTTT.

The gene calls are TRBV7-6 and TRBJ1-4, with TRBD1 matching 11 bases. After removal of 1 base from V and 7 bases from J, the junction contained 2 bases not matched to a gene. The germline gives CDR1 SGHVS, CDR2 FNYEAQ. The CDR3 length is 15 residues. CDR3: CASSLDGTGGEKLFF. CDR3 nucleotide sequence: TGTGCCAGCAGCTTAGACGGGACAGGGGGTGAAAAACTGTTTTTT.

This sequence joins TRBV29-1 and TRBJ2-1, with 13 bases matching TRBD2. CDR3 length: 13 residues. The germline gives CDR1 SQVTM, CDR2 ANQGSEA. With V trimmed by 5 bases and J by 12 bases, 7 bases remained unmatched. The CDR3 coding sequence is TGCAGCGTTCGTACGACTAGCGGGGGGACGCAGTTCTTC. Protein product: CSVRTTSGGTQFF.

The chain employs TRBV6-7 and TRBJ1-1; 7 bases agree with TRBD1. TRBV6-7 is placed among ORFs of uncertain function. The CDR3 consists of 16 residues. V dropped 2 bases and J dropped 3; count of bases not matched to a gene: 9. CDR3 DNA sequence: TGTGCCAGCAGTTACGCAATCAGGGGGTGGGACACTGAAGCTTTCTTT. It specifies CASSYAIRGWDTEAFF.

The rearrangement joins TRBV2 to TRBJ2-7, with D perhaps matching TRBD1 (6 bases). The CDR3 is 13 amino acids. The V end was cut by 8 bases, the J end by 7 bases, with 18 bases between. The germline gives CDR1 SNHLY, CDR2 FYNNEI. The CDR3 spells CASRDNIYGEQYF. The CDR3 coding sequence is TGTGCCAGCCGGGACAACATTTATGGGGAGCAGTACTTC.

The chain has TRBV5-4 and TRBJ2-3; TRBD1 matches at 10 bases. CDR1 SGHNT and CDR2 YYREEE come from the germline V gene (reference sequence). The CDR3 extends over 15 amino acids. The ends lost 4 bases at V and 8 bases at J; junction bases unmatched: 10. The CDR3 nucleotides read TGTGCCAGCAGCCCTCCGACAGGGGGCGAAAGTACGCAGTATTTT. Encoded protein: CASSPPTGGESTQYF. Drawing the rest from reference TRBV5-4 and TRBJ2-3, the complete variable domain is ETGVTQSPTHLIKTRGQQVTLRCSSQSGHNTVSWYQQALGQGPQFIFQYYREEENGRGNFPPRFSGLQFPNYSSELNVNALELDDSALYLCASSPPTGGESTQYFGPGTRLTVL.

This chain links TRBV5-1 with TRBJ2-3; TRBD2 aligns across 8 bases. The CDR3 consists of 16 residues. Trimming removed 0 bases from V and 0 bases from J; junction bases left unmatched: 3. Germline lookup yields CDR1 SGHRS and CDR2 YFSETQ. The chain's CDR3 is CASSLVGGGSTDTQYF. In DNA, the CDR3 is TGCGCCAGCAGCTTGGTAGGCGGGGGGAGCACAGATACGCAGTATTTT.

The chain has TRBV27 and TRBJ1-4; no reliable D call. Deletions cut 5 bases from V and 5 bases from J, with 18 bases between. Germline assignment: CDR1 MNHEY and CDR2 SMNVEV (reference sequence). The CDR3 extends over 16 amino acids. CDR3 DNA: TGTGCCAGCAGTGTAAACCGGGGAGGCAAAAATGAAAAACTGTTTTTT. Encoded protein: CASSVNRGGKNEKLFF.

CDR3 loop: CSVGGTSKSKFGEQFF. The DNA for the CDR3 is TGCAGCGTTGGCGGGACTAGTAAATCTAAGTTTGGTGAGCAGTTCTTC. This rearrangement joins TRBV29-1 to TRBJ2-1; 8 bases fit TRBD2. This CDR3 is 16 amino acids long. Per germline, CDR1 SQVTM and CDR2 ANQGSEA. Trimming removed 4 bases from V and 9 bases from J; junction bases left unmatched: 17.

This chain joins TRBV4-3 and TRBJ1-3; 9 bases match TRBD1. The trim removed 3 bases at V and 4 bases at J, leaving 4 bases unmatched. Looked up from germline, CDR1 is LGHNA and CDR2 is YSLEER. The length of the CDR3 is 15 residues. The CDR3 spells CASSQGTGMGNTIYF. The CDR3 DNA follows: TGCGCCAGCAGCCAGGGGACAGGGATGGGAAACACCATATATTTT.

The chain couples TRBV6-5 to TRBJ2-2; TRBD2 is a possible D gene (5 bases). The V end was cut by 8 bases, the J end by 8 bases, with 15 bases between. This CDR3 comprises 13 residues. Germline-derived CDR1 and CDR2 are MNHEY and SVGAGI. The CDR3 DNA reads as TGTGCCAGCCGACTAACACTCGGGGGGGAGCTGTTTTTT. This codes for CASRLTLGGELFF.

This sequence joins TRBV7-9 and TRBJ2-3; 9 bases align to TRBD2. Germline V gene sequence: CDR1 SEHNR, CDR2 FQNEAQ (reference sequence). Trimming at V came to 4 bases and at J to 2 bases, leaving 4 bases not matched to a gene. The CDR3 totals 15 residues. Here the CDR3 DNA reads TGTGCCAGCAGCTCTCTAGCGGGGTACACAGATACGCAGTATTTT. Translated: CASSSLAGYTDTQYF.

V is TRBV9 and J is TRBJ2-2, with 7 bases identical to TRBD1. The CDR3 covers 15 residues. J gave up 6 bases and V 4 bases, and 9 bases lay outside the gene matches. Germline values: CDR1 SGDLS, CDR2 YYNGEE. The CDR3 DNA sequence: TGTGCCAGCAGCAAGACAGGGTCTTGGCCCGGGGAGCTGTTTTTT. Amino acids: CASSKTGSWPGELFF.

This rearrangement joins TRBV5-1 to TRBJ1-5; D perhaps matches TRBD1 (5 bases). V was trimmed by 1 base and J by 4 bases, leaving 12 bases between them. The CDR3 is made up of 15 amino acids. Germline V lookup: CDR1 SGHRS, CDR2 YFSETQ. CDR3 DNA sequence: TGCGCCAGCAGCTTGTCTGCGGGGGGTAATCAGCCCCAGCATTTT. Encoded protein: CASSLSAGGNQPQHF. The full variable domain, its missing parts supplied by reference TRBV5-1 and TRBJ1-5, is KAGVTQTPRYLIKTRGQQVTLSCSPISGHRSVSWYQQTPGQGLQFLFEYFSETQRNKGNFPGRFSGRQFSNSRSEMNVSTLELGDSALYLCASSLSAGGNQPQHFGDGTRLSIL.

The rearrangement links TRBV6-6 to TRBJ1-1; the D is unclear. V shed 5 bases and J shed 7 bases, with 14 bases lying between them. Germline CDR1 reads MNHNY; CDR2 reads SVGAGI (reference sequence). This CDR3 contains 13 residues. CDR3: CASSAPGLIEAFF. CDR3 sequence (DNA): TGTGCCAGCAGTGCCCCAGGACTGATTGAAGCTTTCTTT.

The gene calls are TRBV5-1 and TRBJ2-5; 7 bases line up with TRBD1. The last part of the DNA fits TRBJ2-7 better; the J call may be wrong. The CDR3 consists of 14 residues. Germline assignment: CDR1 SGHRS and CDR2 YFSETQ. CDR3 DNA sequence: TGCGCCAGCAGCGAAAACAGGGGAGACTACGAGCAGTACTTC. Its translation: CASSENRGDYEQYF.

This chain connects TRBV4-3 to TRBJ1-4, with D hard to call. V was trimmed by 0 bases and J by 0 bases, leaving 14 bases between them. Looked up from germline, CDR1 is LGHNA and CDR2 is YSLEER. The CDR3 contains 18 residues. The CDR3 nucleotides read TGCGCCAGCAGCCAAGATCTCTTAACATCTTCAACTAATGAAAAACTGTTTTTT. Translation: CASSQDLLTSSTNEKLFF.

This clone was counted a few times. The chain joins TRBV5-6 to TRBJ2-2; TRBD1 agrees at 8 bases. The germline V gene has CDR1 SGHDT and CDR2 YYEEEE. The trim removed 4 bases at V and 6 bases at J, leaving 8 bases unmatched. This CDR3 spans 15 amino acids. Written as DNA, the CDR3 is TGTGCCAGCAGCCAGTCGGACAGGGAAGCCGGGGAGCTGTTTTTT. It codes for CASSQSDREAGELFF.

The V and J genes are TRBV2 and TRBJ2-5; possibly TRBD1 for D (5 bases). The J call could be wrong; TRBJ2-7 is a better fit for the DNA end. Germline values: CDR1 SNHLY, CDR2 FYNNEI. The CDR3 loop spans 13 amino acids. This CDR3 is CASSEQGSYEQYF. The DNA for the CDR3 is TGTGCCAGCAGTGAACAGGGTTCCTACGAGCAGTACTTC.

The J gene is TRBJ2-5, the V gene TRBV9; no clear D. This CDR3 region has 14 residues. The V gene's germline CDR1 is SGDLS and CDR2 YYNGEE. Trimming took 3 bases from V and 3 from J, leaving 12 bases between them. CDR3 region: CASSGGNREETQYF. CDR3 nucleotide sequence: TGTGCCAGCAGCGGAGGTAATAGAGAAGAGACCCAGTACTTC.

V usage is TRBV29-1 and J usage is TRBJ1-4; weak D call: TRBD1 (5 bases). The germline V gene encodes CDR1 SQVTM and CDR2 ANQGSEA. The length of the CDR3 is 11 residues. Trimming took off 7 bases at V and 14 bases at J, with 17 bases between the two ends. In DNA, the CDR3 is TGCAGCGCCGCAACAGGCCAAATCCTGTTTTTT. It encodes CSAATGQILFF.

The genes are TRBV5-1 and TRBJ1-2, with 7 nucleotides matching TRBD1. Germline-derived CDR1 and CDR2 are SGHRS and YFSETQ. Losses at the gene ends were 3 bases for V and 3 bases for J; bases not matched to a gene: 2. This CDR3 spans 13 amino acids. CDR3 sequence (DNA): TGCGCCAGCAGCTATGGGACAGACTATGGCTACACCTTC. Residues: CASSYGTDYGYTF. Together with reference TRBV5-1 and TRBJ1-2, the CDR3 gives the full variable domain: KAGVTQTPRYLIKTRGQQVTLSCSPISGHRSVSWYQQTPGQGLQFLFEYFSETQRNKGNFPGRFSGRQFSNSRSEMNVSTLELGDSALYLCASSYGTDYGYTFGSGTRLTVV.

J is TRBJ1-1 and V is TRBV20-1, with D possibly TRBD1 on 5 matching bases. Germline V gene data show CDR1 as DFQATT and CDR2 as SNEGSKA (reference sequence). This CDR3 spans 11 amino acids. The CDR3 DNA follows: TGCAGCGATCAATCCACAGGTGAAGCTTTCTTT. This encodes CSDQSTGEAFF.

The chain couples TRBV5-1 to TRBJ2-7; D may be TRBD2 (5 bases). CDR1 and CDR2 (germline): SGHRS, YFSETQ. CDR3 length: 16 amino acids. With 4 bases removed from V and 2 bases from J, the gap between germline ends came to 19 bases. DNA of the CDR3: TGCGCCAGCAGCCCGGGGTACGGATTCAATACCTACGAGCAGTACTTC. Its protein is CASSPGYGFNTYEQYF.

The chain recombines TRBV7-9 with TRBJ1-2; 11 bases map to TRBD1. The CDR3 sequence is 14 residues long. The junction had 4 bases not matched to a gene; V was cut back by 5 bases and J by 5 bases. Germline V lookup: CDR1 SEHNR, CDR2 FQNEAQ (reference sequence). In DNA, the CDR3 is TGTGCCAGCAGCCGGACAGGGGGCGGGTATGGCTACACCTTC. Translation: CASSRTGGGYGYTF. The whole variable domain, filled in from reference TRBV7-9 and TRBJ1-2, reads DTGVSQNPRHKITKRGQNVTFRCDPISEHNRLYWYRQTLGQGPEFLTYFQNEAQLEKSRLLSDRFSAERPKGSFSTLEIQRTEQGDSAMYLCASSRTGGGYGYTFGSGTRLTVV.

The chain has TRBV18 and TRBJ1-3; the D gene is possibly TRBD1 (6 bases). Germline V lookup: CDR1 KGHSH, CDR2 LQKENI. The CDR3 is made up of 14 amino acids. V dropped 2 bases and J dropped 4 bases, with 9 bases sitting between them. CDR3 DNA sequence: TGTGCCAGCTCACCAGCAGGGGACGGAAACACCATATATTTT. Residues: CASSPAGDGNTIYF.